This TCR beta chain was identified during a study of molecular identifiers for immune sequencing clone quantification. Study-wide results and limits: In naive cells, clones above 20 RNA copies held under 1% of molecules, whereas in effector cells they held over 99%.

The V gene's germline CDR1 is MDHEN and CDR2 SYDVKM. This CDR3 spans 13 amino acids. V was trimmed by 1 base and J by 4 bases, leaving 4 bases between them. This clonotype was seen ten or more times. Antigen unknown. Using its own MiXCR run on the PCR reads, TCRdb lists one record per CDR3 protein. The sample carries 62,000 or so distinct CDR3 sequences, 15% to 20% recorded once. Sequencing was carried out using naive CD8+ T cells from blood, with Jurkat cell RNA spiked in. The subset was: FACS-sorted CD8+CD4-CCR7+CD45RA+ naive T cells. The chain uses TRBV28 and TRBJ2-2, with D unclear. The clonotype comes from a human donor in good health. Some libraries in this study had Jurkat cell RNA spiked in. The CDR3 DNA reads TGTGCCAGCAGTTTATCGCTCACCGGGGAGCTGTTTTTT. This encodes CASSLSLTGELFF. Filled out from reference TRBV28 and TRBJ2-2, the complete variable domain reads DVKVTQSSRYLVKRTGEKVFLECVQDMDHENMFWYRQDPGLGLRLIYFSYDVKMKEKGDIPEGYSVSREKKERFSLILESASTNQTSMYLCASSLSLTGELFFGEGSRLTVL.